These 16 T cell receptor beta chains share one sample of origin, sequenced in a study of cytomegalovirus exposure and HLA in healthy donors. The data were produced by immunoSEQ multiplex PCR, yet TCRdb's version contains in-frame clones alone and is incomplete. The data contain under 100,000 clones, roughly 84% of them singletons. Material for sequencing was PBMCs. The receptors were sampled from a woman under 30 in good health and CMV-seropositive.

The chain recombines TRBV2 with TRBJ1-1, with 12 bases fitting TRBD1. CDR1 and CDR2 (germline): SNHLY, FYNNEI. V was clipped by 6 bases and J by 5 bases; unmatched bases: 10. CDR3 length: 16 residues. CDR3 protein: CASRVGQGAQGTEAFF. The CDR3 region has the DNA TGTGCCAGCAGGGTGGGACAGGGGGCTCAAGGAACTGAAGCTTTCTTT.

The sample holds a few counts of this clone. DNA of the CDR3: TGTGCCAGCAGCCCAACTAGCGGGGGGGCTTTGGGAACAGATACGCAGTATTTT. Its protein product is CASSPTSGGALGTDTQYF. The chain carries TRBV11-3 and TRBJ2-3, with 13 bases that match TRBD2. The CDR3 runs to 18 residues. Germline-derived CDR1 and CDR2 are SGHNT and YENEEA. V shed 5 bases, J shed 3 bases, and the junction held 11 bases outside the gene matches.

The chain employs TRBV30 and TRBJ1-4; 8 bases line up with TRBD1. Germline-derived CDR1 and CDR2 are GTSNPN and SVGIG (reference sequence). V trimming: 5 bases; J trimming: 5 bases; junction bases outside the gene matches: 7. CDR3 size: 14 residues. For the CDR3, the DNA is TGTGCCTGGGAGAGCGGGACAGGCAATGAAAAACTGTTTTTT. Protein product: CAWESGTGNEKLFF.

The chain couples TRBV4-2 to TRBJ1-4; 10 bases align to TRBD1. The CDR3 consists of 15 residues. CDR1 LGHNA and CDR2 YNFKEQ come from the germline V gene. V was clipped by 1 base and J by 8 bases; unmatched bases: 4. The chain's CDR3 is CASSQGDRGEEKLFF. The CDR3 DNA reads TGTGCCAGCAGCCAAGGGGACAGGGGAGAGGAAAAACTGTTTTTT.

This sequence joins TRBV4-2 and TRBJ1-2; possible D gene TRBD1, 6 bases. In germline, CDR1 is LGHNA, CDR2 YNFKEQ. Between the trimmed V and J ends, which lost 5 bases and 8 bases, there was a span of 15 bases. The CDR3 covers 13 residues. In DNA, the CDR3 is TGTGCCAGCAGCTTCGAGCGGGGGCGAGGCTACACCTTC. Residues: CASSFERGRGYTF.

CDR3 bases: TGTGCCAGCAGTTTACCCGAGATCCTTCGTGGCTACACCTTC. Protein product: CASSLPEILRGYTF. The chain recombines TRBV28 with TRBJ1-2; no definite D call. CDR1 MDHEN and CDR2 SYDVKM come from the germline V gene. The germline V and J ends were trimmed by 2 bases and 7 bases, with 14 bases remaining between them. This CDR3 is built from 14 residues.

V usage is TRBV14 and J usage is TRBJ2-7, with 8 bases lining up with TRBD2. V lost 2 bases to trimming and J lost 3 bases; unmatched junction nucleotides: 3. The germline CDR1 and CDR2 sequences are SGHDN and FVKESK. The length of the CDR3 is 14 residues. This CDR3 reads CASSQKRGGYEQYF. The CDR3 nucleotides are TGTGCCAGCAGCCAAAAACGGGGGGGCTACGAGCAGTACTTC.

The chain uses TRBV7-2 and TRBJ2-3, with a possible D match to TRBD1 (5 bases). With 1 base removed from V and 0 bases from J, the gap between germline ends came to 8 bases. Germline CDR1 and CDR2: SGHTA and FQGNSA. CDR3 length: 15 amino acids. The CDR3 coding sequence is TGTGCCAGCAGCTTAGTGGACATTAGCACAGATACGCAGTATTTT. Its translation: CASSLVDISTDTQYF.

This clone appeared a few times. The J gene is TRBJ1-2, the V gene TRBV11-1; no reliable D call. The CDR3 extends over 15 amino acids. Deletions cut 5 bases from V and 4 bases from J, with 17 bases between. Germline CDR1 reads SGHAT; CDR2 reads FQDESV (reference sequence). Here the CDR3 reads CASSPGKGGLYGYTF. The DNA of the CDR3 is TGTGCCAGCAGCCCCGGGAAGGGAGGGCTCTATGGCTACACCTTC.

The V call is TRBV28, the J call TRBJ1-2; D perhaps matches TRBD1 (5 bases). The CDR3 runs to 16 residues. Germline V gives CDR1 MDHEN, CDR2 SYDVKM. The germline V and J ends were trimmed by 4 bases and 0 bases, with 15 bases remaining between them. The CDR3 DNA is TGTGCCAGCAGTTCACCTTCAGGGAATCCTAACTATGGCTACACCTTC. Translating it yields CASSSPSGNPNYGYTF.

There are a few counts of this clone. The rearrangement joins TRBV5-1 to TRBJ1-1, with a possible D match to TRBD1 (6 bases). The CDR3 length is 15 residues. Trimming took off 5 bases at V and 3 bases at J, with 17 bases between the two ends. Germline V gene sequence: CDR1 SGHRS, CDR2 YFSETQ. The CDR3 loop reads CASRGGAGVDTEAFF. DNA of the CDR3: TGCGCCAGCAGAGGGGGGGCGGGGGTGGACACTGAAGCTTTCTTT.

About this clone: Other DNA sequences in this specimen translate into the identical CDR3. Here the CDR3 reads CASSSSRDRVSGNTIYF. Written as DNA, the CDR3 is TGTGCCAGCAGCTCCTCCCGTGACAGGGTCTCTGGAAACACCATATATTTT. This sequence joins TRBV7-9 and TRBJ1-3; 7 bases line up with TRBD1. The germline V gene encodes CDR1 SEHNR and CDR2 FQNEAQ (reference sequence). The V and J ends lost 4 bases and 0 bases, in that order; junction bases with no gene match: 9. The CDR3 is 17 amino acids.

This rearrangement joins TRBV5-6 to TRBJ2-5, with D perhaps matching TRBD1 (5 bases). The germline CDR1 and CDR2 sequences are SGHDT and YYEEEE. The CDR3 runs to 15 residues. Trimming shortened V by 4 bases and J by 0 bases, and 13 bases separated the two germline ends. The CDR3 DNA sequence: TGTGCCAGCAGCCCAGGGCCCCAGCACCAAGAGACCCAGTACTTC. It is translated as CASSPGPQHQETQYF. The whole variable domain, remainder taken from reference TRBV5-6 and TRBJ2-5, is DAGVTQSPTHLIKTRGQQVTLRCSPKSGHDTVSWYQQALGQGPQFIFQYYEEEERQRGNFPDRFSGHQFPNYSSELNVNALLLGDSALYLCASSPGPQHQETQYFGPGTRLLVL.

The table lists this clone with many counts. The chain joins TRBV27 to TRBJ2-1, with D perhaps TRBD2 (7 bases). The CDR3 totals 15 residues. Germline V gene data show CDR1 as MNHEY and CDR2 as SMNVEV (reference sequence). The V end was cut by 6 bases, the J end by 3 bases, with 15 bases between. CDR3 loop: CASRLRGANYNEQFF. The CDR3 DNA reads TGTGCCAGCAGGTTACGGGGGGCCAACTACAATGAGCAGTTCTTC.

The chain joins TRBV13 to TRBJ2-3, with 10 bases identical to TRBD2. Per the germline V gene, CDR1 is PRHDT and CDR2 is FYEKMQ (reference sequence). The J segment lost 6 bases and the V segment lost 7 bases, leaving 7 bases of the junction unmatched. The CDR3 consists of 14 residues. For the CDR3, the DNA is TGTGCCAGCACCCTACTAGCGGGGAGGGATACGCAGTATTTT. Translation gives CASTLLAGRDTQYF.

This chain links TRBV28 with TRBJ1-1, with D uncertain. Germline assignment: CDR1 MDHEN and CDR2 SYDVKM. Trimming cost V 8 bases and J 1 base, with 5 bases left between them. The CDR3 runs to 11 residues. The DNA for the CDR3 is TGTGCCAGCCAGGAGAACACTGAAGCTTTCTTT. Its protein product is CASQENTEAFF.